This is a list of T cell receptor beta chains from one sample in a study of CD8+CD57+ T cells in acquired aplastic anemia. TCRdb re-called the reads through MiXCR, storing one row per CDR3 protein. The table records 40,000 or so distinct CDR3 sequences, 65% to 80% of them present only once. Sequences were obtained from sorted CD4+, CD8+, or CD8+CD57+ T cells (not recorded which) from PBMCs. These receptors came from a human donor in good health, serving as a control. Both conserved end residues are part of each CDR3. D genes are given only for firm matches. Some rows mark clone size as missing; the rest say once, few, many or name a class of expanded clone.

>TRBJ2-6|NA|TRBV2|many
TGTGCCAGCAGCGATACAGGGCCTGGGGCCAGCGTCCTGACTTTC
CASSDTGPGASVLTF
>TRBJ2-7|NA|TRBV7-6|once
TGTGCCAGCAGCAAAAGCTCCTACGAGCAGTACTTC
CASSKSSYEQYF
>TRBJ2-1|NA|TRBV7-3|NA
TGTGCCAGCAGCTTAGTCCCGGATGAGCAGTTCTTC
CASSLVPDEQFF
>TRBJ2-5|TRBD2|TRBV7-8|NA
TGTGCCAGCAGCCGACGACTAGCGGGAGAAGAGACCCAGTACTTC
CASSRRLAGEETQYF
>TRBJ2-7|NA|TRBV7-9|NA
TGTGCCAGCAGCTCCCCAAGTAGATACGAGCAGTACTTC
CASSSPSRYEQYF
>TRBJ2-5|NA|TRBV9|NA
TGTGCCAGCAGCGCGAGCAGCAGGCAAGAGACCCAGTACTTC
CASSASSRQETQYF
>TRBJ2-2|NA|TRBV7-9|once
TGTGCCAGCAGTGTTGTGTGTCCCAACTCTGGGGAGCTGTTTTTT
CASSVVCPNSGELFF
>TRBJ2-1|NA|TRBV12-3/TRBV12-4|NA
TGTGCCAGCAGTTTAGTTTCGGCTTTTAAAGGGGGGGCAAGGGAGCAGTTCTTC
CASSLVSAFKGGAREQFF
>TRBJ1-1|NA|TRBV2|NA
TGTGCCAGCACTCTCAGTGGGAACACTGAAGCTTTCTTT
CASTLSGNTEAFF
>TRBJ2-3|NA|TRBV10-3|NA
TGTGCCATCAGTGATTCGAACAGACTCACAGATACGCAGTATTTT
CAISDSNRLTDTQYF
>TRBJ2-5|TRBD2|TRBV7-8|NA
TGTGCCAGCAGTCGCGGGAGAAGGGAGACCCAGTACTTC
CASSRGRRETQYF
>TRBJ2-7|TRBD2|TRBV10-1|NA
TGCGCCAGCAGGGGGGGGACGGGCACCTACGAGCAGTACTTC
CASRGGTGTYEQYF
>TRBJ1-6|NA|TRBV19|NA
TGTGCCAGTAGTATGGGGGCGGGTGGAGGTTCACCCCTCCACTTT
CASSMGAGGGSPLHF
>TRBJ2-1|NA|TRBV20-1|medium-sized
TGCAGTGCTAGTACAGGGTACAATGAGCAGTTCTTC
CSASTGYNEQFF
>TRBJ1-3|NA|TRBV15|NA
TGTGCCACCAGTTCGACAGGAAACACCATATATTTT
CATSSTGNTIYF
>TRBJ2-7|NA|TRBV7-2|NA
TGCGCCAGCAGCCAGAGTCAGTCCTACGAGCAGTACTTC
CASSQSQSYEQYF
>TRBJ2-7|TRBD2|TRBV25-1|once
TGTGCCAGCAGTTACTCTGGGGGGGTGGTCGCCTACGAGCAGTACTTC
CASSYSGGVVAYEQYF
>TRBJ1-5|NA|TRBV19|NA
TGTGCCAGTAGTATTGGCGGGAGCAATCAGCCCCAGCATTTT
CASSIGGSNQPQHF
>TRBJ1-2|NA|TRBV29-1|NA
TGCAGCGGGGGAGGGGAAGGAGGCTACACCTTC
CSGGGEGGYTF
>TRBJ1-1|TRBD1|TRBV19|NA
TGTGCCACCACCTGGGGACAGGTGAACACTGAAGCTTTCTTT
CATTWGQVNTEAFF
>TRBJ2-7|NA|TRBV7-9|NA
TGTGCCAGCAGCCCACAGGGAAAGGGATACGAGCAGTACTTC
CASSPQGKGYEQYF
>TRBJ2-2|TRBD1|TRBV2|NA
TGTGCCAGCAGTGATCCCCGCCGGGACAGGGTCGAATCGGGCATCGGGGAGCTGTTTTTT
CASSDPRRDRVESGIGELFF
>TRBJ2-4|NA|TRBV29-1|NA
TGCAGCGGTTTACAGGGAAACATTCAGTACTTC
CSGLQGNIQYF
>TRBJ2-1|NA|TRBV11-2|NA
TGTGCCAGCAGGTCGGGCGACCCCTTGAATGAGCAGTTCTTC
CASRSGDPLNEQFF
>TRBJ2-3|NA|TRBV29-1|NA
TGCAGCGTTGATGTCCGGGAGAGCACAGATACGCAGTATTTT
CSVDVRESTDTQYF
>TRBJ2-5|NA|TRBV29-1|few
TGCAGCGTTGTTCGTGGGGAGACCCAGTACTTC
CSVVRGETQYF
>TRBJ2-7|TRBD2|TRBV4-1|NA
TGCGCCAGCAGCCAGGAACTAGCGGGAGAATACGAGCAGTACTTC
CASSQELAGEYEQYF
>TRBJ2-5|NA|TRBV7-2|NA
TGTGCCAGCAGCCCGTTCCAAGAGACCCAGTACTTC
CASSPFQETQYF
>TRBJ1-2|TRBD1|TRBV10-2|NA
TGCGCCAGCAGTGAAAACAGGGGTGGATATGGCTACACCTTC
CASSENRGGYGYTF
>TRBJ1-4|NA|TRBV15|NA
TGTGCCACCAGCAGAGATCGTCAGACTAATGAAAAACTGTTTTTT
CATSRDRQTNEKLFF
>TRBJ1-1|NA|TRBV7-2|NA
TGTGCCAGCAGCCGGGACGGGGTCACTGAAGCTTTCTTT
CASSRDGVTEAFF
>TRBJ2-7|NA|TRBV2|NA
TGTGCCAGCAGTGAAGAGATGGGGGCCTACGAGCAGTACTTC
CASSEEMGAYEQYF
>TRBJ1-6|NA|TRBV7-3|NA
TGTGCCAGCAGCTCTACCGGGACGGATAGTTCACCCCTCCACTTT
CASSSTGTDSSPLHF
>TRBJ1-6|TRBD1|TRBV7-9|NA
TGTGCCAGCAGCTTAATGGGGCAGGGGGTTTCACCCCTCCACTTT
CASSLMGQGVSPLHF
>TRBJ1-4|TRBD1|TRBV5-1|NA
TGCGCCAGCAGCCATATAACAGGGGAAGGTGAAAAACTGTTTTTT
CASSHITGEGEKLFF
>TRBJ1-2|TRBD1|TRBV10-1|NA
TGCGCCAGTCGGGGACAGGAGTCGAACTATGGCTACACCTTC
CASRGQESNYGYTF
>TRBJ1-1|TRBD1|TRBV7-3|NA
TGTGCCAGCAGCTTAAGCACAGGGGTCCCGAACACTGAAGCTTTCTTT
CASSLSTGVPNTEAFF
>TRBJ1-2|NA|TRBV20-1|NA
TGCAGTGCTACCTATAGGCGGAACCATGGCTACACCTTC
CSATYRRNHGYTF
>TRBJ2-7|TRBD1|TRBV19|NA
TGTGCCAGCGGGACAGGGGCCTACGAGCAGTACTTC
CASGTGAYEQYF
>TRBJ1-2|NA|TRBV7-2|once
TGTGCCAGCAGCTTGGGTAGCCTCTATGGCTACACCTTC
CASSLGSLYGYTF
>TRBJ1-4|NA|TRBV25-1|NA
TGTGCCAGCAGTGAAACCCGGGGGGGGGCGAATGAAAAACTGTTTTTT
CASSETRGGANEKLFF
>TRBJ2-5|TRBD1|TRBV4-3|NA
TGCGCCAGCAGTCCCGGGACAGGGGGCACTTACGAGCGGTACTTC
CASSPGTGGTYERYF
>TRBJ2-3|TRBD2|TRBV25-1|NA
TGTGCCAGCAGTGCCCTAGCGGGCCTCACAGATACGCAGTATTTT
CASSALAGLTDTQYF
>TRBJ1-5|TRBD1|TRBV12-3/TRBV12-4|NA
TGTGCCAGCAGTTTACCAGGGGGAGTCAATCAGCCCCAGCATTTT
CASSLPGGVNQPQHF